This record looks at one T cell receptor beta chain sequence and its context. The antigen is unknown. This entry comes from a study of early T cells in non-severe SARS-CoV-2 infection. Study information: Chains were not paired, and sequencing was done on bulk RNA from unsorted whole blood. Study conclusions and caveats: The matching step, a VDJdb search, favored anti-spike CD8 responses and missed private and CD4 specificities.

This CDR3 contains 14 residues. The trim removed 7 bases at V and 2 bases at J, leaving 8 bases unmatched. CDR1 is SQVTM and CDR2 is ANQGSEA in the germline V gene. Separate cDNA molecules each had unique molecular identifiers attached to them. TCRdb recomputed calls from the 5' RACE reads with MiXCR, one row per CDR3 protein. The sample yields about 110,000 distinct CDR3 sequences, roughly 13% seen once. The sample in question was whole blood, obtained at baseline. The receptor comes from an adult who was a healthcare worker with PCR-confirmed SARS-CoV-2 infection or an uninfected control (not recorded which). J is TRBJ2-3 and V is TRBV29-1; TRBD1 agrees at 8 bases. The CDR3 here is CSAIQGGTTDTQYF. CDR3 bases: TGCAGCGCCATACAGGGGGGCACCACAGATACGCAGTATTTT.